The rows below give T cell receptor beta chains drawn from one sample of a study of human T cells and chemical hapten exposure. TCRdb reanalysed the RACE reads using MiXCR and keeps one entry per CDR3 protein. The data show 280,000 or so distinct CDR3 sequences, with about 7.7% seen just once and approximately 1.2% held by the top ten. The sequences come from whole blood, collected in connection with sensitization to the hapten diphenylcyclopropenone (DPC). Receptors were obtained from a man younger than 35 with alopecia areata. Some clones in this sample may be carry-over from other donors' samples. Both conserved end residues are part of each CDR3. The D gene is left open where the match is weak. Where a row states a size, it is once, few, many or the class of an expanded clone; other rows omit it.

CDR3 protein: CASSPRVDTQYF
CDR3 DNA: TGTGCCAGCAGCCCGAGAGTGGATACGCAGTATTTT
clone size: many
J gene: TRBJ2-3
V gene: TRBV7-2
D gene: NA

CDR3 protein: CSALGGQIKADIQYF
CDR3 DNA: TGCAGTGCCTTAGGAGGGCAGATCAAGGCGGACATTCAGTACTTC
clone size: NA
J gene: TRBJ2-4
V gene: TRBV20-1
D gene: NA

CDR3 protein: CASSYSSPGLAGFGEQFF
CDR3 DNA: TGTGCCAGCAGTTACTCGAGTCCCGGGCTAGCGGGGTTTGGTGAGCAGTTCTTC
clone size: NA
J gene: TRBJ2-1
V gene: TRBV6-5
D gene: TRBD2

CDR3 protein: CASSFIGQAFLYQPQHF
CDR3 DNA: TGTGCCAGCAGCTTTATCGGACAGGCTTTTTTATATCAGCCCCAGCATTTT
clone size: NA
J gene: TRBJ1-5
V gene: TRBV7-2
D gene: TRBD1

CDR3 protein: CASSHGQGIAYEQYF
CDR3 DNA: TGTGCCAGCAGCCATGGACAGGGGATAGCCTACGAGCAGTACTTC
clone size: many
J gene: TRBJ2-7
V gene: TRBV4-2
D gene: TRBD1

CDR3 protein: CASSLRGFQETQYF
CDR3 DNA: TGTGCCAGCAGCTTAAGAGGGTTCCAAGAGACCCAGTACTTC
clone size: many
J gene: TRBJ2-5
V gene: TRBV7-2
D gene: NA

CDR3 protein: CASSQEGGGLFF
CDR3 DNA: TGTGCCAGCAGCCAAGAGGGCGGTGGACTGTTTTTT
clone size: few
J gene: TRBJ1-4
V gene: TRBV4-2
D gene: NA

CDR3 protein: CASSLLGTAPQETQYF
CDR3 DNA: TGTGCCAGCAGCTTACTTGGGACAGCTCCTCAAGAGACCCAGTACTTC
clone size: few
J gene: TRBJ2-5
V gene: TRBV7-6
D gene: TRBD1

CDR3 protein: CSARVAVNTEAFF
CDR3 DNA: TGCAGTGCTAGAGTGGCCGTGAACACTGAAGCTTTCTTT
clone size: few
J gene: TRBJ1-1
V gene: TRBV20-1
D gene: NA

CDR3 protein: CASSQGWAGNTEAFF
CDR3 DNA: TGTGCCAGCAGCCAAGGATGGGCAGGGAACACTGAAGCTTTCTTT
clone size: few
J gene: TRBJ1-1
V gene: TRBV3-1
D gene: NA

CDR3 protein: CASSLVGGQPNSPLHF
CDR3 DNA: TGCGCCAGCAGCTTGGTAGGCGGGCAGCCGAATTCACCCCTCCACTTT
clone size: many
J gene: TRBJ1-6
V gene: TRBV5-1
D gene: NA

CDR3 protein: CSAKQPRGPLSTDTQYF
CDR3 DNA: TGCAGTGCTAAGCAGCCCCGGGGGCCCCTCAGCACAGATACGCAGTATTTT
clone size: NA
J gene: TRBJ2-3
V gene: TRBV20-1
D gene: NA

CDR3 protein: CASSPQGTGPSSYNSPLHF
CDR3 DNA: TGTGCCAGCAGTCCCCAGGGGACAGGGCCGAGCTCCTATAATTCACCCCTCCACTTT
clone size: few
J gene: TRBJ1-6
V gene: TRBV12-3/TRBV12-4
D gene: TRBD1

CDR3 protein: CASSQAFGFTGELFF
CDR3 DNA: TGCGCCAGCAGCCAAGCCTTCGGGTTCACCGGGGAGCTGTTTTTT
clone size: few
J gene: TRBJ2-2
V gene: TRBV4-3
D gene: NA

CDR3 protein: CASSLDRDANSPLHF
CDR3 DNA: TGTGCCAGCAGCTTGGACCGGGACGCAAATTCACCCCTCCACTTT
clone size: few
J gene: TRBJ1-6
V gene: TRBV7-2
D gene: NA

CDR3 protein: CASSLWDRDSNEQFF
CDR3 DNA: TGCGCCAGCAGCTTGTGGGACAGGGATTCTAATGAGCAGTTCTTC
clone size: NA
J gene: TRBJ2-1
V gene: TRBV5-1
D gene: TRBD1

CDR3 protein: CASKRGSSAQETQYF
CDR3 DNA: TGCGCCAGCAAAAGGGGATCTAGCGCCCAAGAGACCCAGTACTTC
clone size: NA
J gene: TRBJ2-5
V gene: TRBV5-1
D gene: NA

CDR3 protein: CASSQEAETFNYGYTF
CDR3 DNA: TGCGCCAGCAGCCAAGAGGCTGAGACCTTTAACTATGGCTACACCTTC
clone size: few
J gene: TRBJ1-2
V gene: TRBV4-3
D gene: NA

CDR3 protein: CASRQLTRQGQETQYF
CDR3 DNA: TGTGCCAGCAGGCAGCTTACTCGCCAGGGCCAAGAGACCCAGTACTTC
clone size: NA
J gene: TRBJ2-5
V gene: TRBV11-2
D gene: NA

CDR3 protein: CSAGSGGAVYNEQFF
CDR3 DNA: TGCAGCGCCGGTAGCGGGGGGGCCGTCTACAATGAGCAGTTCTTC
clone size: NA
J gene: TRBJ2-1
V gene: TRBV29-1
D gene: TRBD2

CDR3 protein: CATSVGDSSADEQYF
CDR3 DNA: TGTGCCACCAGTGTCGGGGATTCCAGTGCAGACGAGCAGTACTTC
clone size: NA
J gene: TRBJ2-7
V gene: TRBV24-1
D gene: NA

CDR3 protein: CASSYRGGVKKAFF
CDR3 DNA: TGTGCCAGCAGTTACAGGGGAGGGGTCAAAAAAGCTTTCTTT
clone size: many
J gene: TRBJ1-1
V gene: TRBV12-3/TRBV12-4
D gene: TRBD1

CDR3 protein: CASSRGGRNSPLHF
CDR3 DNA: TGTGCCAGCAGTCGAGGGGGCCGGAATTCACCCCTCCACTTT
clone size: many
J gene: TRBJ1-6
V gene: TRBV28
D gene: TRBD1

CDR3 protein: CASSLVGKKLSPLHF
CDR3 DNA: TGCGCCAGCAGCTTGGTCGGAAAAAAGCTATCACCCCTCCACTTT
clone size: NA
J gene: TRBJ1-6
V gene: TRBV5-1
D gene: NA

CDR3 protein: CAISAAEDEQFF
CDR3 DNA: TGTGCCATCAGTGCCGCGGAAGATGAGCAGTTCTTC
clone size: NA
J gene: TRBJ2-1
V gene: TRBV10-3
D gene: NA

CDR3 protein: CASSTGTGHGYTF
CDR3 DNA: TGTGCCAGCAGCACCGGGACAGGCCATGGCTACACCTTC
clone size: few
J gene: TRBJ1-2
V gene: TRBV6-5
D gene: TRBD1

CDR3 protein: CASSSYKIRDRVVSTEAFF
CDR3 DNA: TGTGCCAGCAGTTCCTATAAAATCCGGGACAGGGTCGTGAGCACTGAAGCTTTCTTT
clone size: NA
J gene: TRBJ1-1
V gene: TRBV27
D gene: TRBD1

CDR3 protein: CASRADYYGYTF
CDR3 DNA: TGTGCCAGCAGAGCAGACTACTATGGCTACACCTTC
clone size: NA
J gene: TRBJ1-2
V gene: TRBV10-3
D gene: NA

CDR3 protein: CASRTPSGVYNEQFF
CDR3 DNA: TGTGCCAGCAGAACCCCTAGCGGGGTCTACAATGAGCAGTTCTTC
clone size: many
J gene: TRBJ2-1
V gene: TRBV2
D gene: TRBD2

CDR3 protein: CASSFIPGQPSGANVLTF
CDR3 DNA: TGTGCCAGCAGCTTCATTCCGGGACAGCCCTCTGGGGCCAACGTCCTGACTTTC
clone size: NA
J gene: TRBJ2-6
V gene: TRBV7-3
D gene: TRBD1

CDR3 protein: CASSPPLRESAFF
CDR3 DNA: TGTGCCAGCAGCCCCCCGCTCCGAGAATCAGCTTTCTTT
clone size: few
J gene: TRBJ1-1
V gene: TRBV7-2
D gene: NA

CDR3 protein: CSVEGGSRVNTEAFF
CDR3 DNA: TGCAGCGTTGAAGGCGGGAGCAGGGTGAACACTGAAGCTTTCTTT
clone size: NA
J gene: TRBJ1-1
V gene: TRBV29-1
D gene: NA

CDR3 protein: CASRHQETNQPQHF
CDR3 DNA: TGTGCCAGCAGGCACCAGGAGACAAATCAGCCCCAGCATTTT
clone size: NA
J gene: TRBJ1-5
V gene: TRBV6-2/TRBV6-3
D gene: NA

CDR3 protein: CASTRAGESGELFF
CDR3 DNA: TGTGCCAGCACTCGGGCAGGGGAGTCCGGGGAGCTGTTTTTT
clone size: NA
J gene: TRBJ2-2
V gene: TRBV3-1
D gene: NA

CDR3 protein: CASSLYGGMNTEAFF
CDR3 DNA: TGTGCCAGCAGCTTATATGGAGGCATGAACACTGAAGCTTTCTTT
clone size: NA
J gene: TRBJ1-1
V gene: TRBV7-3
D gene: NA

CDR3 protein: CASSPPGSGGLNIQYF
CDR3 DNA: TGTGCCAGCAGTCCCCCGGGGAGCGGGGGATTAAACATTCAGTACTTC
clone size: few
J gene: TRBJ2-4
V gene: TRBV6-5
D gene: TRBD2

CDR3 protein: CASRISGGYEETQYF
CDR3 DNA: TGTGCCAGCAGGATTAGCGGGGGCTATGAGGAGACCCAGTACTTC
clone size: many
J gene: TRBJ2-5
V gene: TRBV28
D gene: TRBD2

CDR3 protein: CASSFGIFGSPLHF
CDR3 DNA: TGTGCCAGCAGCTTCGGGATATTCGGTTCACCCCTCCACTTT
clone size: many
J gene: TRBJ1-6
V gene: TRBV7-9
D gene: NA

CDR3 protein: CASSLSTNTDTQYF
CDR3 DNA: TGTGCCAGCAGCTTGTCAACAAACACAGATACGCAGTATTTT
clone size: many
J gene: TRBJ2-3
V gene: TRBV7-9
D gene: NA

CDR3 protein: CASSPPVGYTDTQYF
CDR3 DNA: TGTGCCAGCAGCCCCCCAGTAGGGTACACAGATACGCAGTATTTT
clone size: few
J gene: TRBJ2-3
V gene: TRBV9
D gene: NA

CDR3 protein: CASSFARVNTEAFF
CDR3 DNA: TGTGCCAGCAGTTTCGCCCGGGTGAACACTGAAGCTTTCTTT
clone size: few
J gene: TRBJ1-1
V gene: TRBV28
D gene: NA

CDR3 protein: CASSPREGQPQHF
CDR3 DNA: TGTGCCAGCAGCCCCCGCGAAGGTCAGCCCCAGCATTTT
clone size: many
J gene: TRBJ1-5
V gene: TRBV14
D gene: NA

CDR3 protein: CSARAPGTVYGYTF
CDR3 DNA: TGCAGTGCTAGGGCCCCAGGGACGGTCTATGGCTACACCTTC
clone size: NA
J gene: TRBJ1-2
V gene: TRBV20-1
D gene: NA

CDR3 protein: CASSQPGFRETQYF
CDR3 DNA: TGTGCCAGCAGCCAACCGGGGTTTAGGGAGACCCAGTACTTC
clone size: few
J gene: TRBJ2-5
V gene: TRBV4-2
D gene: NA

CDR3 protein: CASSLTSGGRLQETQYF
CDR3 DNA: TGTGCCAGCAGTTTAACTAGCGGGGGCCGCCTCCAAGAGACCCAGTACTTC
clone size: few
J gene: TRBJ2-5
V gene: TRBV28
D gene: TRBD2

CDR3 protein: CASSPGAQVKNSPLHF
CDR3 DNA: TGTGCCAGCAGCCCCGGGGCTCAGGTGAAGAATTCACCCCTCCACTTT
clone size: NA
J gene: TRBJ1-6
V gene: TRBV28
D gene: NA

CDR3 protein: CASSLVQGRSHEQYF
CDR3 DNA: TGTGCCAGTAGTCTGGTACAGGGACGCAGCCACGAGCAGTACTTC
clone size: NA
J gene: TRBJ2-7
V gene: TRBV19
D gene: NA

CDR3 protein: CASSESGNDYGYTF
CDR3 DNA: TGTGCCAGCAGTGAGTCAGGGAACGACTATGGCTACACCTTC
clone size: NA
J gene: TRBJ1-2
V gene: TRBV6-4
D gene: NA

CDR3 protein: CSASLRGAPQNQPQHF
CDR3 DNA: TGCAGTGCTAGTTTGCGGGGGGCACCACAGAATCAGCCCCAGCATTTT
clone size: NA
J gene: TRBJ1-5
V gene: TRBV20-1
D gene: NA